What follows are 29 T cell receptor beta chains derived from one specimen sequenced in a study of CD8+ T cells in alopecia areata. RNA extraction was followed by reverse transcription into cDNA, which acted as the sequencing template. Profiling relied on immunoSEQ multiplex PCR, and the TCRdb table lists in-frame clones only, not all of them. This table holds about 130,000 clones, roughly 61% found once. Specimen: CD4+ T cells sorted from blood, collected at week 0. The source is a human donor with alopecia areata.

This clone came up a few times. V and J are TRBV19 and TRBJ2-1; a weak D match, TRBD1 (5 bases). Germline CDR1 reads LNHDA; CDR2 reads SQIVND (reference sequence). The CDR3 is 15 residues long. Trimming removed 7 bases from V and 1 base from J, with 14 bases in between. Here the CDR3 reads CASTPDRDSYNEQFF. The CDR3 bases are TGTGCCAGTACCCCAGACAGAGATTCCTACAATGAGCAGTTCTTC.

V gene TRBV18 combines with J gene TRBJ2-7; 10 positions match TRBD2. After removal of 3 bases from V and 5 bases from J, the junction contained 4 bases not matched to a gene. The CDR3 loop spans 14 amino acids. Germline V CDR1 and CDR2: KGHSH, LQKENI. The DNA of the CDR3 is TGTGCCAGCTCACCGCAGCGGGGGGGCCACGAGCAGTACTTC. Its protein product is CASSPQRGGHEQYF.

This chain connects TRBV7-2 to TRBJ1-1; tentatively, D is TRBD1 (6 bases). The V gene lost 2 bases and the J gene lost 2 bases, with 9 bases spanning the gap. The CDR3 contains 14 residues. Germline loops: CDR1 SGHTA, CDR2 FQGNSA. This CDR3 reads CASSLKGGNTEAFF. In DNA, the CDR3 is TGTGCCAGCAGCTTAAAGGGGGGAAACACTGAAGCTTTCTTT.

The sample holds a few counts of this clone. The DNA of the CDR3 is TGTGCCTGGAGTGTAGGTTCGAGGGCAATGAACACTGAAGCTTTCTTT. As protein: CAWSVGSRAMNTEAFF. This chain connects TRBV30 to TRBJ1-1; the D is unclear. Germline V CDR1 and CDR2: GTSNPN, SVGIG (reference sequence). CDR3 size: 16 residues. The V end lost 0 bases, the J end lost 0 bases, and 14 bases lay between the germline ends.

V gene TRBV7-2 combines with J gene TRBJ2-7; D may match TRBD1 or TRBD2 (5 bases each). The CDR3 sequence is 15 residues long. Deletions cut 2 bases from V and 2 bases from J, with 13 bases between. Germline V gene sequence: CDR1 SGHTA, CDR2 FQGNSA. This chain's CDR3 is CASSLNLGEAYEQYF. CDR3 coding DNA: TGTGCCAGCAGCTTAAATTTGGGGGAAGCCTACGAGCAGTACTTC. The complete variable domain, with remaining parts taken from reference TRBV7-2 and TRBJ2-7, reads GAGVSQSPSNKVTEKGKDVELRCDPISGHTALYWYRQSLGQGLEFLIYFQGNSAPDKSGLPSDRFSAERTGGSVSTLTIQRTQQEDSAVYLCASSLNLGEAYEQYFGPGTRLTVT.

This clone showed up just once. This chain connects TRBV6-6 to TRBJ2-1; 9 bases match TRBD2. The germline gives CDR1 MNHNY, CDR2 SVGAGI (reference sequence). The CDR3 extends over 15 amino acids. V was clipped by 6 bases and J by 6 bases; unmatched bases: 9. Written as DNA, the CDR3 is TGTGCCAGCAGAGCCCCGGGACTAGCCTTCAATGAGCAGTTCTTC. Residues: CASRAPGLAFNEQFF.

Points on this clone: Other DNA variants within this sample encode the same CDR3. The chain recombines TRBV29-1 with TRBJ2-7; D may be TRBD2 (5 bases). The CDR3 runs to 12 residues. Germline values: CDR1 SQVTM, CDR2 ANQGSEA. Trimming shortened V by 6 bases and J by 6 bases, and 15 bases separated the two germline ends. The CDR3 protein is CSVEGASGEQYF. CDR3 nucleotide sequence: TGCAGCGTCGAGGGTGCTAGTGGCGAGCAGTACTTC.

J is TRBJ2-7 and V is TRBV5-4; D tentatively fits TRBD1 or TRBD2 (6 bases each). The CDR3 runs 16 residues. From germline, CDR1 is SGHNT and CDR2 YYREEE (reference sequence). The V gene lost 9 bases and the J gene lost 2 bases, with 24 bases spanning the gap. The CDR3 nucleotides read TGTGCCACCTCCAGCAGCCTTTGGGGGGCGACCTACGAGCAGTACTTC. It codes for CATSSSLWGATYEQYF.

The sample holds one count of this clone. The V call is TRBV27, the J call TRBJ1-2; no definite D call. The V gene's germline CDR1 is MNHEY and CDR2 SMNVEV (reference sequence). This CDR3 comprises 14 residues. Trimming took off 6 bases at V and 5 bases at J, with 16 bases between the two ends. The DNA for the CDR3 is TGTGCCAGCAGCCGAGGACGGACTAGGTATGGCTACACCTTC. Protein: CASSRGRTRYGYTF.

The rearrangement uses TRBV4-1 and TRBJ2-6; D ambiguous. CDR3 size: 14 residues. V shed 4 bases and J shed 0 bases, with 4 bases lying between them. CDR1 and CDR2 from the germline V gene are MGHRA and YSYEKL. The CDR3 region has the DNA TGCGCCAGCAGCCCACGCTCTGGGGCCAACGTCCTGACTTTC. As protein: CASSPRSGANVLTF.

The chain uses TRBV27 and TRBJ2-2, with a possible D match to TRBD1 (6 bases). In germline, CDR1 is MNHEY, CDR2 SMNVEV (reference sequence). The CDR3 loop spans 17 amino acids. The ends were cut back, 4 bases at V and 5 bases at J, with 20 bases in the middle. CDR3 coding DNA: TGTGCCAGCAGTTCATTCTTCGCGACAGGCGATACCGGGGAGCTGTTTTTT. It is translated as CASSSFFATGDTGELFF.

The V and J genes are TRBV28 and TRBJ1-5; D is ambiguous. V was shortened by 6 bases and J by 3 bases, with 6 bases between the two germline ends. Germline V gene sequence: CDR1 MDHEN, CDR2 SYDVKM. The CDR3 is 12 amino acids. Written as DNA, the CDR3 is TGTGCCAGCAGCACCCACAATCAGCCCCAGCATTTT. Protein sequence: CASSTHNQPQHF.

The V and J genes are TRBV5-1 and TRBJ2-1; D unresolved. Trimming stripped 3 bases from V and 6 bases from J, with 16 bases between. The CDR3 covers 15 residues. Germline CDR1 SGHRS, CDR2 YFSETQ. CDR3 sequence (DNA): TGCGCCAGCAGCTATGACCTGCCCTGGGGCAATGAGCAGTTCTTC. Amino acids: CASSYDLPWGNEQFF.

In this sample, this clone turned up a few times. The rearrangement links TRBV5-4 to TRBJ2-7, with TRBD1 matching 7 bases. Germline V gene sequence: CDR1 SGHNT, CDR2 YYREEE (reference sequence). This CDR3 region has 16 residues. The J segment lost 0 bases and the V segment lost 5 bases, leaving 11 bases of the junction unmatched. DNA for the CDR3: TGTGCCAGCAGTCCAGCCGGGACAGCCGGCTCCTACGAGCAGTACTTC. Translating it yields CASSPAGTAGSYEQYF. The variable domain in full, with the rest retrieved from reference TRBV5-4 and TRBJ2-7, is ETGVTQSPTHLIKTRGQQVTLRCSSQSGHNTVSWYQQALGQGPQFIFQYYREEENGRGNFPPRFSGLQFPNYSSELNVNALELDDSALYLCASSPAGTAGSYEQYFGPGTRLTVT.

This chain's CDR3 is CASSLRQGASDTQYF. CDR3 nucleotides: TGTGCCAGCAGCCTGAGACAGGGGGCTTCAGATACGCAGTATTTT. The chain joins TRBV14 to TRBJ2-3, with TRBD1 matching over 10 bases. The CDR3 covers 15 residues. V gave up 4 bases and J gave up 4 bases; unmatched junction bases: 5. CDR1 and CDR2 (germline): SGHDN, FVKESK.

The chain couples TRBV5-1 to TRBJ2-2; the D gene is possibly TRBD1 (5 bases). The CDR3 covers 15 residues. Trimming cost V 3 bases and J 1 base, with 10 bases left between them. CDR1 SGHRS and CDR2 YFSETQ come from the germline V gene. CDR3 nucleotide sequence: TGCGCCAGCAGCTCTACAACAGGGAACACCGGGGAGCTGTTTTTT. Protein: CASSSTTGNTGELFF.

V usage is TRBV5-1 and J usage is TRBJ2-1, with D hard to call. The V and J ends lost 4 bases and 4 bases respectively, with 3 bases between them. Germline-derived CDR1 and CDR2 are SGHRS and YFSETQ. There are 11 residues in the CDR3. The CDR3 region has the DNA TGCGCCAGCAGCGAATACAATGAGCAGTTCTTC. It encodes CASSEYNEQFF.

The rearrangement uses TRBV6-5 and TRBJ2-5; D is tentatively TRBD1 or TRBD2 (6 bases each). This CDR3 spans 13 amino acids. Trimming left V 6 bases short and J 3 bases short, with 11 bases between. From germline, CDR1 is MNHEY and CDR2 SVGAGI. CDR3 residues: CASRPRGEETQYF. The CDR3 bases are TGTGCCAGCAGACCGAGGGGGGAAGAGACCCAGTACTTC.

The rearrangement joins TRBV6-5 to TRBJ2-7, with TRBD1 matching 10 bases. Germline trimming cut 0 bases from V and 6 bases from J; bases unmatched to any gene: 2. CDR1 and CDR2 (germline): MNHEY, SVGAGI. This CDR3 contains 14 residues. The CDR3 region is CASSYSGTGVEQYF. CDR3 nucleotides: TGTGCCAGCAGTTACTCTGGGACAGGGGTCGAGCAGTACTTC.

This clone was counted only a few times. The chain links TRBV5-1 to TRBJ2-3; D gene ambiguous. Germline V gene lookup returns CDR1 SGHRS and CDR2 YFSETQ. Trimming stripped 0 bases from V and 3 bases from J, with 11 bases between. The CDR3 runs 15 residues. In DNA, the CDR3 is TGCGCCAGCAGCTTGGGTTTAGACGGAACAGATACGCAGTATTTT. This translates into CASSLGLDGTDTQYF.

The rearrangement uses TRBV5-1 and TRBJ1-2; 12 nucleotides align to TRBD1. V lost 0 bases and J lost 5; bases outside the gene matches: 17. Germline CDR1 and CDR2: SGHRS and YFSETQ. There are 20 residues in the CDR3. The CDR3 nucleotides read TGCGCCAGCAGCTTGGCCGGTAAGGGGACAGGGGGCGCCGGGATGTATGGCTACACCTTC. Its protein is CASSLAGKGTGGAGMYGYTF.

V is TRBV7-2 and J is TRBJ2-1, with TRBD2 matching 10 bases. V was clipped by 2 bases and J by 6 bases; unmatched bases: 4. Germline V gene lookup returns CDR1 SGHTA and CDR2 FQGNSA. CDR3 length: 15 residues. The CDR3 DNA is TGTGCCAGCAGCTTATCTAGCGGGGGTTTCAATGAGCAGTTCTTC. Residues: CASSLSSGGFNEQFF.

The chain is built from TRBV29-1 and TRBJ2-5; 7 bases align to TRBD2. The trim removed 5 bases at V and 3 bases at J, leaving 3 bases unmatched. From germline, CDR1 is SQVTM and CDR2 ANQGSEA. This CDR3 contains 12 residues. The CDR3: CSVLSGKETQYF. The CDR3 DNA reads TGCAGCGTTCTAAGCGGGAAAGAGACCCAGTACTTC. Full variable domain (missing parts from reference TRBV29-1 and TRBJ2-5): SAVISQKPSRDICQRGTSLTIQCQVDSQVTMMFWYRQQPGQSLTLIATANQGSEATYESGFVIDKFPISRPNLTFSTLTVSNMSPEDSSIYLCSVLSGKETQYFGPGTRLLVL.

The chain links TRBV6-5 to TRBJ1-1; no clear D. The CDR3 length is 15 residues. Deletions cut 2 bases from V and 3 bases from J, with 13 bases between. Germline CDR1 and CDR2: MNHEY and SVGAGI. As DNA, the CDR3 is TGTGCCAGCAGTTACGGTTTCGGGCAGCACACTGAAGCTTTCTTT. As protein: CASSYGFGQHTEAFF.

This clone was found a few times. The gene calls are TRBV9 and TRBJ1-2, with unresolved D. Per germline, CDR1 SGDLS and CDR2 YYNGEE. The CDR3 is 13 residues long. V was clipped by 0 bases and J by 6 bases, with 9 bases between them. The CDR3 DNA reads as TGTGCCAGCAGCGTAGAACACGGCCATGGCTACACCTTC. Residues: CASSVEHGHGYTF.

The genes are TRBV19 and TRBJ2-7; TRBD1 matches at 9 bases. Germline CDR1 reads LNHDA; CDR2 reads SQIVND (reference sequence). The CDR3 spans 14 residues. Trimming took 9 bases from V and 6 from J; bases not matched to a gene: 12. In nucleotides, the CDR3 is TGTGCCAGCGGACAGGGGATTATATCTTCCGAGCAGTACTTC. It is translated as CASGQGIISSEQYF.

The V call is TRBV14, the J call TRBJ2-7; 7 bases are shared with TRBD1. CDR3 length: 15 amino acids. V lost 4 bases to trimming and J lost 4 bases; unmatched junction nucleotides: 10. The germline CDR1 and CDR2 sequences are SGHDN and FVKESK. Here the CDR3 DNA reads TGTGCCAGCAGCCGCAAACAGGGGACGGCTTACGAGCAGTACTTC. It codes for CASSRKQGTAYEQYF. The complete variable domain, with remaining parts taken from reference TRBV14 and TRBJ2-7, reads EAGVTQFPSHSVIEKGQTVTLRCDPISGHDNLYWYRRVMGKEIKFLLHFVKESKQDESGMPNNRFLAERTGGTYSTLKVQPAELEDSGVYFCASSRKQGTAYEQYFGPGTRLTVT.

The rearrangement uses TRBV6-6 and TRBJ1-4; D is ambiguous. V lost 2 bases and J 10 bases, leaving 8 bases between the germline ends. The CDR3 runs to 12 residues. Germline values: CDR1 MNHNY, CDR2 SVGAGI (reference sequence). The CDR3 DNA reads TGTGCCAGCAGTTACGCCCTGGGAAAACTGTTTTTT. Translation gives CASSYALGKLFF.

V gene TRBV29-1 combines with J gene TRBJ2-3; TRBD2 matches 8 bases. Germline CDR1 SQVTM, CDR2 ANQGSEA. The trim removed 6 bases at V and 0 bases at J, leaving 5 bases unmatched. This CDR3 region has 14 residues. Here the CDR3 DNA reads TGCAGCGTGATAGCGGGGAGTAGCACAGATACGCAGTATTTT. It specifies CSVIAGSSTDTQYF.